A selection of T cell receptor beta chains follows, all from one sample in a study of blood T cell repertoires in COVID-19. This table comes from immunoSEQ multiplex PCR, and its TCRdb copy is limited to in-frame clones, with some not included. The sample lists roughly 330,000 clones, roughly 88% occurring once. The sequenced material came from PBMCs or T cells enriched from blood (not recorded which). The receptors shown here come from a man aged 25 to 45 who had recovered from COVID-19. Each CDR3 is given with its conserved first and last residue. Fields, in order: D gene, clone size, V gene, J gene, CDR3 protein, CDR3 DNA. The D gene is left open where the match is weak. Some rows mark clone size as missing; the rest say once, few, many or name a class of expanded clone.

>NA|NA|TRBV5-8|TRBJ2-7
CASSLDGQGISYEQYF
TGTGCCAGCAGCTTGGATGGGCAGGGCATCTCCTACGAGCAGTACTTC
>TRBD2|NA|TRBV19|TRBJ2-1
CASTGLAGEFYNEQFF
TGTGCCAGTACCGGACTAGCGGGGGAGTTTTACAATGAGCAGTTCTTC
>NA|NA|TRBV12-3/TRBV12-4|TRBJ2-2
CASTSTPGELFF
TGTGCCAGCACCAGTACCCCCGGGGAGCTGTTTTTT
>TRBD2|NA|TRBV3-1/TRBV3-2|TRBJ2-1
CASSPQRAAGGYNEQFF
TGTGCCAGCAGCCCCCAGCGGGCAGCGGGGGGGTACAATGAGCAGTTCTTC
>TRBD2|NA|TRBV7-2|TRBJ2-5
CASSSAWAGVRETQYF
TGTGCCAGCAGCTCTGCTTGGGCGGGGGTCCGGGAGACCCAGTACTTC
>NA|NA|TRBV13|TRBJ1-1
CASSRSTGLDRGTEAFF
TGTGCCAGCAGCCGTTCGACAGGATTGGACCGAGGAACTGAAGCTTTCTTT
>NA|NA|TRBV29-1|TRBJ2-7
CSVAQTSGRAYEQYF
TGCAGCGTTGCTCAGACCTCTGGCAGGGCCTACGAGCAGTACTTC
>NA|NA|TRBV6-5|TRBJ1-3
CASKGAGPSGNTIYF
TGTGCCAGCAAAGGGGCAGGGCCCTCTGGAAACACCATATATTTT
>NA|NA|TRBV9|TRBJ1-1
CASSVSSGNTEAFF
TGTGCCAGCAGCGTCTCCTCCGGGAACACTGAAGCTTTCTTT
>NA|few|TRBV2|TRBJ1-4
CASCRAADEKLFF
TGTGCCAGCTGCAGGGCGGCGGACGAAAAACTGTTTTTT
>TRBD1|NA|TRBV6-5|TRBJ2-5
CASSYGDRVLGTQYF
TGTGCCAGCAGTTACGGGGACAGGGTCCTCGGGACCCAGTACTTC
>TRBD1|NA|TRBV6-5|TRBJ1-4
CASSYSNDRGYEKLFF
TGTGCCAGCAGTTACTCGAACGACAGGGGGTATGAAAAACTGTTTTTT
>NA|NA|TRBV2|TRBJ1-5
CASRGKTGPPNQPQHF
TGTGCCAGCAGGGGAAAGACAGGTCCCCCCAATCAGCCCCAGCATTTT
>NA|NA|TRBV7-2|TRBJ2-1
CASSLGRGRSYNEQFF
TGTGCCAGCAGCTTAGGGCGGGGGCGTTCCTACAATGAGCAGTTCTTC
>NA|once|TRBV10-1|TRBJ2-7
CASSQGIYEQYF
TGCGCCAGCAGCCAGGGAATATACGAGCAGTACTTC
>TRBD2|NA|TRBV5-1|TRBJ2-1
CASSGSGGYNEQFF
TGCGCCAGCAGCGGCAGCGGGGGCTACAATGAGCAGTTCTTC
>TRBD1|NA|TRBV6-5|TRBJ2-4
CARSWDRVAKNIQYF
TGTGCCAGGTCGTGGGACAGGGTAGCCAAAAACATTCAGTACTTC
>TRBD1|NA|TRBV5-4|TRBJ2-5
CASSYRGRPQETQYF
TGTGCCAGCAGCTACAGGGGGCGCCCCCAAGAGACCCAGTACTTC
>TRBD1|NA|TRBV10-3|TRBJ2-3
CAIKMTGGSTDTQYF
TGTGCCATCAAAATGACAGGGGGAAGCACAGATACGCAGTATTTT
>NA|NA|TRBV2|TRBJ2-3
CASTEEITDTQYF
TGTGCCAGCACCGAGGAGATCACAGATACGCAGTATTTT
>NA|NA|TRBV2|TRBJ1-2
CASKSESFYYGYTF
TGTGCCAGCAAGAGCGAGTCCTTTTACTATGGCTACACCTTC
>NA|NA|TRBV5-4|TRBJ1-1
CASSWRDRENTEAFF
TGTGCCAGCAGCTGGAGGGACCGAGAGAACACTGAAGCTTTCTTT
>NA|NA|TRBV27|TRBJ2-3
CASSPNPGGTDTQYF
TGTGCCAGCAGTCCCAACCCGGGGGGCACAGATACGCAGTATTTT
>TRBD2|few|TRBV11-2|TRBJ2-7
CASSLDRDYLYEQYF
TGTGCCAGCAGCTTAGATAGGGACTACCTCTACGAGCAGTACTTC
>NA|NA|TRBV10-2|TRBJ2-5
CASSEGVLRQETQYF
TGCGCCAGCAGTGAAGGGGTATTGAGGCAAGAGACCCAGTACTTC
>TRBD1|NA|TRBV2|TRBJ1-5
CASSRQGAGNQPQHF
TGTGCCAGCAGCCGACAGGGGGCGGGCAATCAGCCCCAGCATTTT
>TRBD1|NA|TRBV27|TRBJ1-6
CASREQGASNSPLHF
TGTGCCAGCAGGGAACAGGGGGCGTCTAATTCACCCCTCCACTTT
>NA|NA|TRBV28|TRBJ2-7
CASSRRTVRSYEQYF
TGTGCCAGCAGTCGAAGGACAGTCCGCTCCTACGAGCAGTACTTC
>TRBD1|NA|TRBV5-5|TRBJ2-7
CASSQGTGGAYEQYF
TGTGCCAGCAGCCAGGGGACAGGGGGCGCCTACGAGCAGTACTTC
>NA|NA|TRBV19|TRBJ1-1
CASRSFQGSVFMNTEAFF
TGTGCCAGTAGATCTTTTCAGGGGTCGGTTTTTATGAACACTGAAGCTTTCTTT
>TRBD1|NA|TRBV4-1|TRBJ1-1
CASSQRGTYRGPEAFF
TGCGCCAGCAGCCAACGGGGAACTTACAGGGGGCCTGAAGCTTTCTTT
>TRBD1|NA|TRBV15|TRBJ1-1
CATSPRQGANTEAFF
TGTGCCACCAGCCCCCGACAGGGGGCAAACACTGAAGCTTTCTTT
>NA|NA|TRBV19|TRBJ1-1
CASNLQGWNTEAFF
TGTGCCAGTAATCTACAGGGTTGGAACACTGAAGCTTTCTTT
>NA|NA|TRBV18|TRBJ2-7
CASSPQVNSYEQYF
TGTGCCAGCTCACCTCAGGTTAATTCCTACGAGCAGTACTTC
>NA|NA|TRBV7-2|TRBJ1-1
CASSQRTMNTEAFF
TGTGCCAGCAGTCAGAGAACTATGAACACTGAAGCTTTCTTT
>TRBD2|NA|TRBV5-1|TRBJ2-5
CASSTGLAGETQYF
TGCGCCAGCAGCACCGGACTAGCGGGGGAGACCCAGTACTTC
>NA|NA|TRBV4-2|TRBJ2-5
CASSQDLLGETQYF
TGTGCCAGCAGCCAAGATTTGCTCGGGGAGACCCAGTACTTC
>TRBD2|once|TRBV7-9|TRBJ2-1
CASSPGAAAGGGNEQFF
TGTGCCAGCAGTCCCGGGGCGGCAGCGGGGGGTGGGAATGAGCAGTTCTTC
>TRBD1|NA|TRBV10-3|TRBJ2-7
CAISDTGAYEQYF
TGTGCCATCAGTGATACAGGGGCTTACGAGCAGTACTTC
>NA|few|TRBV4-1|TRBJ1-6
CASSQDQARDSPLHF
TGCGCCAGCAGCCAAGATCAAGCGAGAGATTCACCCCTCCACTTT
>NA|NA|TRBV7-9|TRBJ1-2
CASSLRAGAPYRYTF
TGTGCCAGCAGCTTACGCGCAGGGGCTCCTTATCGCTACACCTTC
>TRBD1|NA|TRBV27|TRBJ1-2
CASSSRDRVYNYGYTF
TGTGCCAGCAGTTCGAGGGACAGGGTATATAACTATGGCTACACCTTC
>NA|NA|TRBV24-1|TRBJ2-1
CATSDLRAGLKFF
TGTGCCACCAGTGATTTGCGGGCGGGGTTGAAGTTCTTC
>NA|NA|TRBV12-3/TRBV12-4|TRBJ1-1
CASSLLPSTEAFF
TGTGCCAGCAGTCTACTGCCGAGCACTGAAGCTTTCTTT
>NA|few|TRBV28|TRBJ1-5
CASSTQGFLYSNQPQHF
TGTGCCAGCAGTACCCAGGGATTTCTTTATAGCAATCAGCCCCAGCATTTT
>TRBD1|NA|TRBV28|TRBJ2-7
CASSVTGGASYEQYF
TGTGCCAGCAGTGTGACAGGGGGGGCTTCCTACGAGCAGTACTTC
>NA|NA|TRBV29-1|TRBJ1-1
CSVTRVRKNTEAFF
TGCAGCGTTACCCGGGTCCGGAAGAACACTGAAGCTTTCTTT
>NA|NA|TRBV9|TRBJ2-5
CASSARTSGSQETQYF
TGTGCCAGCAGCGCACGTACCTCGGGGAGCCAAGAGACCCAGTACTTC
>TRBD1|NA|TRBV19|TRBJ2-5
CASSTRQGYQETQYF
TGTGCCAGTAGTACCCGACAGGGGTACCAAGAGACCCAGTACTTC
>TRBD1|NA|TRBV10-3|TRBJ1-2
CAISEAGGNGYTF
TGTGCCATCAGTGAGGCAGGGGGCAATGGCTACACCTTC
>NA|NA|TRBV4-2|TRBJ1-5
CASSIGADSNQPQHF
TGTGCCAGCAGCATAGGGGCGGATAGCAATCAGCCCCAGCATTTT
>TRBD2|NA|TRBV7-9|TRBJ2-7
CASSIKGGVFDEQYF
TGTGCCAGCAGCATAAAGGGAGGGGTCTTCGACGAGCAGTACTTC
>NA|NA|TRBV29-1|TRBJ1-1
CSVVGGGALQLNTEAFF
TGCAGCGTCGTCGGGGGAGGGGCGCTCCAGCTGAACACTGAAGCTTTCTTT
>TRBD1|NA|TRBV3-1/TRBV3-2|TRBJ2-7
CASSPQGQGYNEQYF
TGTGCCAGCAGCCCTCAGGGACAGGGGTACAACGAGCAGTACTTC
>NA|NA|TRBV7-8|TRBJ2-5
CASSLRALQETQYF
TGTGCCAGCAGCTTACGAGCCCTTCAAGAGACCCAGTACTTC
>NA|NA|TRBV27|TRBJ2-5
CASSFLQGRETQYF
TGTGCCAGCAGTTTTTTGCAGGGGCGGGAGACCCAGTACTTC
>NA|NA|TRBV6-2/TRBV6-3|TRBJ2-5
CASSDRGRTQYF
TGTGCCAGCAGTGATCGGGGGAGGACCCAGTACTTC
>NA|few|TRBV10-1|TRBJ2-1
CASSETGTSNEQFF
TGCGCCAGCAGTGAGACCGGGACTTCCAATGAGCAGTTCTTC
>NA|NA|TRBV5-8|TRBJ2-7
CASKGRGSYEQYF
TGTGCCAGCAAAGGCCGGGGGTCCTACGAGCAGTACTTC
>NA|NA|TRBV7-3|TRBJ2-5
CASSLRGRGKQETQYF
TGTGCCAGCAGCTTAAGAGGGAGGGGGAAACAAGAGACCCAGTACTTC